This is a list of T cell receptor beta chains from one sample in a study of CD8+CD57+ T cells in acquired aplastic anemia. One entry per CDR3 protein, called by TCRdb with MiXCR from the reads. The sample carries 350,000 to 450,000 distinct CDR3 sequences, just under 70% recorded once. The sample comprised sorted CD4+, CD8+, or CD8+CD57+ T cells (not recorded which) from PBMCs. The receptors stem from a human donor in good health, serving as a control. Both conserved end residues are part of each CDR3. Each record gives: D gene, J gene, clone size, V gene, CDR3 DNA, CDR3 protein. A D gene is named only where the DNA matches it firmly. The listing skips clone size in some rows; elsewhere it reads once, few, many or a size class.

d_call: -
j_call: TRBJ2-7
clone_size: -
v_call: TRBV5-6
cdr3_nt: TGTGCCAGCAGCTGCCGGCAGGGTCCCTACGAGCAGTACTTC
cdr3_aa: CASSCRQGPYEQYF

d_call: -
j_call: TRBJ2-3
clone_size: once
v_call: TRBV29-1
cdr3_nt: TGCAGCGTCCGGCCGGCGGGGAGGGGGAATACGCAGTATTTT
cdr3_aa: CSVRPAGRGNTQYF

d_call: -
j_call: TRBJ2-7
clone_size: -
v_call: TRBV20-1
cdr3_nt: TGCAGTGCCCAGCTCCCTGGCGAGCAGTACTTC
cdr3_aa: CSAQLPGEQYF

d_call: TRBD1
j_call: TRBJ1-2
clone_size: once
v_call: TRBV7-9
cdr3_nt: TGTGCCAGCAGCTTAGGGACAGGGTATGACTATGGCTACACCTTC
cdr3_aa: CASSLGTGYDYGYTF

d_call: -
j_call: TRBJ2-3
clone_size: many
v_call: TRBV6-1
cdr3_nt: TGTGCCAGCAGGGGACCCAGCACAGATACGCAGTATTTT
cdr3_aa: CASRGPSTDTQYF

d_call: TRBD1
j_call: TRBJ1-6
clone_size: many
v_call: TRBV7-9
cdr3_nt: TGTGCCAGCAGCCTAGCAGGGTATTTACAGGGGGCAGGCTCCTATAATTCACCCCTCCACTTT
cdr3_aa: CASSLAGYLQGAGSYNSPLHF

d_call: TRBD1
j_call: TRBJ1-5
clone_size: -
v_call: TRBV20-1
cdr3_nt: TGCAGTGCAAGAACGGGACAGGCCTACGAGCATTTT
cdr3_aa: CSARTGQAYEHF

d_call: -
j_call: TRBJ1-2
clone_size: -
v_call: TRBV10-3
cdr3_nt: TGTGCCAGCAGTTACTCGAGGGCCCAGGGCGGTGCCTTCACCTTC
cdr3_aa: CASSYSRAQGGAFTF

d_call: -
j_call: TRBJ2-1
clone_size: -
v_call: TRBV10-3
cdr3_nt: TGTGCCATCGATTCTAGGGAAGGTGGGACCTACAATGAGCAGTGCTTC
cdr3_aa: CAIDSREGGTYNEQCF

d_call: -
j_call: TRBJ2-1
clone_size: -
v_call: TRBV29-1
cdr3_nt: TGTGCCGGCTGGGTATCCTCCAGGTGGTACAATGAGCAGTTCTTC
cdr3_aa: CAGWVSSRWYNEQFF

d_call: TRBD1
j_call: TRBJ1-1
clone_size: -
v_call: TRBV29-1
cdr3_nt: TGCAGCGTTCAGGGGACAGGCTACACTGAAGCTTTCTTT
cdr3_aa: CSVQGTGYTEAFF

d_call: -
j_call: TRBJ1-1
clone_size: many
v_call: TRBV27
cdr3_nt: TGTGCCAGAGGCCTGAGGACGATGAACACTGAAGCTTTCTTT
cdr3_aa: CARGLRTMNTEAFF

d_call: -
j_call: TRBJ1-4
clone_size: -
v_call: TRBV7-9
cdr3_nt: TGTGCCAGCAGACCAGGCGCCGAAAAGCAGTACTTT
cdr3_aa: CASRPGAEKQYF

d_call: TRBD1
j_call: TRBJ1-5
clone_size: many
v_call: TRBV19
cdr3_nt: TGTGCCAGCAGAGACAGGGGAAGGGGCAATCAGCCCCAGCATTTT
cdr3_aa: CASRDRGRGNQPQHF

d_call: -
j_call: TRBJ1-1
clone_size: many
v_call: TRBV20-1
cdr3_nt: TGCAGTGCTAGGATAACAGCAGACACTGAAGCTTTCTTT
cdr3_aa: CSARITADTEAFF

d_call: TRBD2
j_call: TRBJ2-2
clone_size: -
v_call: TRBV11-2
cdr3_nt: TGTGCCAGCTTGGTGCTAGCGGGGGGGTCCGGGGAGCTGTTTTTT
cdr3_aa: CASLVLAGGSGELFF

d_call: -
j_call: TRBJ1-6
clone_size: -
v_call: TRBV9
cdr3_nt: TGTGCCAGCAGCATAGCAGGAGGAGATTCACCCCTCCACTTT
cdr3_aa: CASSIAGGDSPLHF

d_call: -
j_call: TRBJ1-1
clone_size: -
v_call: TRBV3-1
cdr3_nt: TGTGCCAGCAGCCCCCCGGGAGGGAGGACTGAAGCTTTCTTT
cdr3_aa: CASSPPGGRTEAFF

d_call: -
j_call: TRBJ1-4
clone_size: once
v_call: TRBV9
cdr3_nt: TGTGCCAGCAGCTTATCGGTAGGGCCTGACAGGTCAACTAATGAAAAACTGTTTTTT
cdr3_aa: CASSLSVGPDRSTNEKLFF

d_call: -
j_call: TRBJ1-6
clone_size: -
v_call: TRBV7-2
cdr3_nt: TGTGCCAGCACGCATACAGGGTGGGTGTATAATTCACCCCTCCACTTT
cdr3_aa: CASTHTGWVYNSPLHF

d_call: -
j_call: TRBJ1-4
clone_size: many
v_call: TRBV2
cdr3_nt: TGTGCCAGCAGTGAAAGGGAAAAACTGTTTTTT
cdr3_aa: CASSEREKLFF

d_call: TRBD1
j_call: TRBJ1-4
clone_size: -
v_call: TRBV20-1
cdr3_nt: TGCAGTGCTAGGATGGGGACAGGGAATGAAAAACTGTTTTTT
cdr3_aa: CSARMGTGNEKLFF